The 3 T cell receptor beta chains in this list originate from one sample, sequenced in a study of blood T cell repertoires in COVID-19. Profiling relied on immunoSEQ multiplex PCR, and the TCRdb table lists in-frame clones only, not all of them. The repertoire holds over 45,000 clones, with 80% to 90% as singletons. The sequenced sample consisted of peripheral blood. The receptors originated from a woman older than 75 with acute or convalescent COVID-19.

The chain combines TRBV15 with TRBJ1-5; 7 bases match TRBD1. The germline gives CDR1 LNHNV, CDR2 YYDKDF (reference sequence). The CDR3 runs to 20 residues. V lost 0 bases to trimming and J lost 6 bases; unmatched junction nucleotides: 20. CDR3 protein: CATSRDLALITGDHGQPQHF. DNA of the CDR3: TGTGCCACCAGCAGAGATCTGGCCCTCATTACAGGGGATCATGGTCAGCCCCAGCATTTT.

CDR3 sequence reads: CASSPDRDNQPQHF. CDR3 DNA: TGTGCCAGCAGCCCAGACAGAGACAATCAGCCCCAGCATTTT. The rearrangement uses TRBV7-2 and TRBJ1-5, with TRBD1 as a possible D gene (5 bases). The length of the CDR3 is 14 residues. The germline V gene has CDR1 SGHTA and CDR2 FQGNSA. V was trimmed by 5 bases and J by 3 bases, leaving 11 bases between them. Looking up the rest from reference TRBV7-2 and TRBJ1-5 gives the full variable domain: GAGVSQSPSNKVTEKGKDVELRCDPISGHTALYWYRQSLGQGLEFLIYFQGNSAPDKSGLPSDRFSAERTGGSVSTLTIQRTQQEDSAVYLCASSPDRDNQPQHFGDGTRLSIL.

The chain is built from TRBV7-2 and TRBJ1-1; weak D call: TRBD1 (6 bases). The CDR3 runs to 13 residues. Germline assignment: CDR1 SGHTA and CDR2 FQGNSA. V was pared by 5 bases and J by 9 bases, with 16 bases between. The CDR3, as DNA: TGTGCCAGCAGCATGACTACAGGGATTAAAGCTTTCTTT. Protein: CASSMTTGIKAFF.